This T cell receptor (beta chain) stems from a study of CD8+CD57+ T cells in acquired aplastic anemia. Whole-study results and caveats: Patients had under 30 CD8+ CDR3 sequences in common with controls (the shared set).

The CDR3 covers 16 residues. In germline, CDR1 is MGHDK, CDR2 SYGVNS. V lost 10 bases and J 1 base, leaving 22 bases between the germline ends. In this sample, this clonotype turned up a few times. Its specificity is unknown. Genomic DNA provided the template from which TCR beta VDJ and CDR3 profiles were obtained. From the reads, TCRdb called clonotypes with MiXCR, one entry per CDR3 protein. There are around 290,000 distinct CDR3 sequences in the sample; 45% to 65% occur only once, and under 1.5% lies in the top ten. Patients chosen for sequencing had CD8+CD57+ cells that had expanded, as shown by flow cytometry. All patients had severe acquired aplastic anemia.

The source material was sorted CD4+, CD8+, or CD8+CD57+ T cells (not recorded which) from PBMCs. This clonotype was obtained from a human donor with aplastic anemia. This chain links TRBV25-1 with TRBJ1-1; D gene unclear. The DNA for the CDR3 is TGTGCCACCCGACCAAGTGTCCCTCGGGGGAACACTGAAGCTTTCTTT. It is translated as CATRPSVPRGNTEAFF. The variable domain in full, with the rest retrieved from reference TRBV25-1 and TRBJ1-1, is EADIYQTPRYLVIGTGKKITLECSQTMGHDKMYWYQQDPGMELHLIHYSYGVNSTEKGDLSSESTVSRIRTEHFPLTLESARPSHTSQYLCATRPSVPRGNTEAFFGQGTRLTVV.